A selection of T cell receptor beta chains follows, all from one sample in a study of cytomegalovirus exposure and HLA in healthy donors. Clones were sequenced by immunoSEQ multiplex PCR, and TCRdb holds only the in-frame ones, with some missing. The sample carries 90,000 to 150,000 clones, around 79% recorded once. Material for sequencing was PBMCs. The source is a woman between 25 and 40 years old in good health and CMV-seropositive. The CDR3 runs from the conserved cysteine through the conserved F or W. Expanded clones get a size class; other rows say once, few or many, or leave the size out.

abundance: few; v_gene: TRBV6-5; CDR3aa: CASSLAGANTGELFF
abundance: -; v_gene: TRBV2; CDR3aa: CASNVALRRATNEKLFF
abundance: -; v_gene: TRBV25-1; CDR3aa: CASTGTGYNEQFF
abundance: -; v_gene: TRBV5-4; CDR3aa: CASSGRTGESTEAFF
abundance: -; v_gene: TRBV5-1; CDR3aa: CASSTGGVLAGELFF
abundance: -; v_gene: TRBV4-3; CDR3aa: CASSQGGGRGDTEAFF
abundance: -; v_gene: TRBV5-1; CDR3aa: CASSLAGLVTYNEQFF
abundance: -; v_gene: TRBV19; CDR3aa: CASSLTGATDTQYF
abundance: -; v_gene: TRBV11-1; CDR3aa: CASSTGQGRQDTQYF
abundance: few; v_gene: TRBV7-9; CDR3aa: CASSLLQSSGTDTQYF
abundance: -; v_gene: TRBV28; CDR3aa: CASRQGFYEQYF
abundance: -; v_gene: TRBV5-4; CDR3aa: CASSSWTSGGYEQYF
abundance: -; v_gene: TRBV19; CDR3aa: CASSTLTGGYEQYF
abundance: -; v_gene: TRBV7-2; CDR3aa: CASSFGRGGGYTF
abundance: -; v_gene: TRBV30; CDR3aa: CAWSVNRGIGGYTF
abundance: -; v_gene: TRBV18; CDR3aa: CASSVGGPMNTEAFF
abundance: -; v_gene: TRBV4-2; CDR3aa: CASSHGLAGNTDTQYF
abundance: -; v_gene: TRBV6-5; CDR3aa: CASRVGTAYQETQYF
abundance: -; v_gene: TRBV7-2; CDR3aa: CASSLAGGRADTQYF
abundance: -; v_gene: TRBV7-9; CDR3aa: CSSSLALSVSYNSPLHF
abundance: -; v_gene: TRBV11-2; CDR3aa: CASSPQGLYNSPLHF
abundance: -; v_gene: TRBV30; CDR3aa: CAWRRNTGANSPLHF
abundance: once; v_gene: TRBV27; CDR3aa: CASSSGYGYTF
abundance: -; v_gene: TRBV5-1; CDR3aa: CASRLTVNTEAFF
abundance: -; v_gene: TRBV6-1; CDR3aa: CASSEGHPQYF
abundance: -; v_gene: TRBV10-3; CDR3aa: CAISESGTANEKLFF